These 28 T cell receptor beta chains came from one sample sequenced in a study of T cell changes during pregnancy in multiple sclerosis. Data came from immunoSEQ multiplex PCR; TCRdb stores just in-frame clones and leaves some out. The sample holds around 57,000 clones, around 93% seen once. Specimen: CD4+ T cells from peripheral blood mononuclear cells, collected after pregnancy. All receptors come from a female donor in good health, enrolled as a control in a pregnancy study.

This clone was counted a single time. The chain recombines TRBV6-4 with TRBJ1-1; possible D gene TRBD1, 5 bases. This CDR3 has 13 amino acids. CDR1 and CDR2 from the germline V gene are MRHNA and SNTAGT. Trimming removed 4 bases from V and 0 bases from J, with 6 bases in between. The CDR3 DNA reads as TGTGCCAGCAGTGTGGGGCTGAACACTGAAGCTTTCTTT. It encodes CASSVGLNTEAFF.

The rearrangement joins TRBV6-5 to TRBJ2-1; the D is unclear. The CDR3 spans 14 residues. V dropped 2 bases and J dropped 10 bases, with 15 bases sitting between them. The germline CDR1 and CDR2 sequences are MNHEY and SVGAGI. In DNA form, the CDR3 reads TGTGCCAGCAGTTACAGCCCTACACGCAGGGAGCAGTTCTTC. The encoded protein is CASSYSPTRREQFF.

The chain employs TRBV30 and TRBJ2-2; D gene ambiguous. Trimming stripped 0 bases from V and 6 bases from J, with 5 bases between. This CDR3 region has 12 residues. CDR1 is GTSNPN and CDR2 is SVGIG in the germline V gene (reference sequence). The CDR3 loop reads CAWSVSAGELFF. The CDR3 DNA follows: TGTGCCTGGAGTGTCTCTGCCGGGGAGCTGTTTTTT. The full variable domain, its missing parts supplied by reference TRBV30 and TRBJ2-2, is SQTIHQWPATLVQPVGSPLSLECTVEGTSNPNLYWYRQAAGRGLQLLFYSVGIGQISSEVPQNLSASRPQDRQFILSSKKLLLSDSGFYLCAWSVSAGELFFGEGSRLTVL.

The rearrangement links TRBV18 to TRBJ1-2; D is uncertain. Between the trimmed V and J ends, which lost 6 bases and 0 bases, there was a span of 8 bases. Germline CDR1 and CDR2: KGHSH and LQKENI. The CDR3 spans 13 residues. CDR3 in amino acids: CASSVTANYGYTF. In nucleotides, the CDR3 is TGTGCCAGCTCCGTTACAGCTAACTATGGCTACACCTTC. Combining the CDR3 with reference TRBV18 and TRBJ1-2 gives the whole variable domain NAGVMQNPRHLVRRRGQEARLRCSPMKGHSHVYWYRQLPEEGLKFMVYLQKENIIDESGMPKERFSAEFPKEGPSILRIQQVVRGDSAAYFCASSVTANYGYTFGSGTRLTVV.

The rearrangement uses TRBV6-4 and TRBJ2-1; 9 bases match TRBD2. The CDR3 has 17 amino acids. Per germline, CDR1 MRHNA and CDR2 SNTAGT. The V gene end was trimmed by 4 bases and the J gene end by 4 bases; junction bases not matched to a gene: 11. CDR3 sequence: CASSAWGSGGPYNEQFF. In nucleotides, the CDR3 is TGTGCCAGCAGTGCGTGGGGGAGCGGGGGGCCTTACAATGAGCAGTTCTTC.

The V call is TRBV4-2, the J call TRBJ2-1, with 9 positions matching TRBD2. Germline trimming cut 1 base from V and 15 bases from J; bases unmatched to any gene: 10. Germline CDR1 LGHNA, CDR2 YNFKEQ. The length of the CDR3 is 14 residues. This chain's CDR3 is CASSQGYGGGGGFF. Written as DNA, the CDR3 is TGTGCCAGCAGCCAAGGGTACGGCGGGGGGGGCGGGTTCTTC.

The rearrangement uses TRBV6-4 and TRBJ1-6; D unresolved. The CDR3 extends over 15 amino acids. Germline V gene lookup returns CDR1 MRHNA and CDR2 SNTAGT. The ends were cut back, 5 bases at V and 9 bases at J, with 17 bases in the middle. The CDR3 is CASSRGAEGSSPLHF. CDR3 nucleotides: TGTGCCAGCAGTCGTGGAGCCGAAGGTAGTTCACCCCTCCACTTT.

The chain carries TRBV6-5 and TRBJ1-2; TRBD1 matches 11 bases. This CDR3 has 15 residues. The germline V gene has CDR1 MNHEY and CDR2 SVGAGI. V shed 1 base, J shed 4 bases, and the junction held 2 bases outside the gene matches. CDR3 nucleotide sequence: TGTGCCAGCAGTTACTTCGGGACAGGGGGCTATGGCTACACCTTC. Translated: CASSYFGTGGYGYTF.

The chain links TRBV18 to TRBJ1-5; D gene unclear. Trimming left V 3 bases short and J 0 bases short, with 12 bases between. Germline assignment: CDR1 KGHSH and CDR2 LQKENI. This CDR3 spans 16 amino acids. DNA of the CDR3: TGTGCCAGCTCACCTTTCACAGTTGGTAGCAATCAGCCCCAGCATTTT. This codes for CASSPFTVGSNQPQHF.

The rearrangement joins TRBV7-6 to TRBJ2-1; D ambiguous. Germline CDR1 and CDR2: SGHVS and FNYEAQ. V lost 5 bases and J lost 7, with 9 bases in between. The CDR3 contains 12 residues. CDR3 in DNA: TGTGCCAGCAGCGCAACACGTAATGAGCAGTTCTTC. Protein sequence: CASSATRNEQFF.

This chain links TRBV5-1 with TRBJ2-3; D is uncertain. Per the germline V gene, CDR1 is SGHRS and CDR2 is YFSETQ. CDR3 length: 16 residues. V was shortened by 0 bases and J by 0 bases, with 11 bases between the two germline ends. Here the CDR3 reads CASSLGRQVSTDTQYF. CDR3 in DNA: TGCGCCAGCAGCTTGGGCCGGCAGGTTAGCACAGATACGCAGTATTTT.

The rearrangement joins TRBV9 to TRBJ1-1, with D perhaps TRBD1 (6 bases). The germline V gene has CDR1 SGDLS and CDR2 YYNGEE. Between the trimmed V and J ends, which lost 0 bases and 1 base, there was a span of 10 bases. The CDR3 is 15 residues long. CDR3 sequence (DNA): TGTGCCAGCAGCGTAGGGGGCAGGGGGAACACTGAAGCTTTCTTT. Translated, it gives CASSVGGRGNTEAFF.

The J gene is TRBJ2-3, the V gene TRBV11-2; a possible D gene is TRBD2 (6 bases). The CDR3 extends over 17 amino acids. Germline CDR1 reads SGHAT; CDR2 reads FQNNGV. Trimming took off 5 bases at V and 1 base at J, with 19 bases between the two ends. The CDR3 DNA reads as TGTGCCAGCAGCCCGAGATTCCGGCGGGGTGGCACAGATACGCAGTATTTT. Encoded protein: CASSPRFRRGGTDTQYF.

The DNA of the CDR3 is TGTGCCAGCAGCAGCCGGGACAGGGATCACGAGCAGTACTTC. Translating gives CASSSRDRDHEQYF. The chain recombines TRBV5-5 with TRBJ2-7; 9 bases are a match to TRBD1. After removal of 4 bases from V and 5 bases from J, the junction contained 7 bases not matched to a gene. Germline V lookup: CDR1 SGHKS, CDR2 YYEKEE (reference sequence). The CDR3 has 14 amino acids.

J is TRBJ2-5 and V is TRBV7-2; TRBD2 aligns across 10 bases. Germline V lookup: CDR1 SGHTA, CDR2 FQGNSA. J was trimmed by 1 base and V by 1 base; bases with no gene match: 9. The CDR3 covers 18 residues. The CDR3 sequence: CASSLVAGGLPSQETQYF. The CDR3 DNA sequence: TGTGCCAGCAGCTTAGTAGCGGGGGGTCTCCCCTCCCAAGAGACCCAGTACTTC.

This clone has only one observation. V gene TRBV28 combines with J gene TRBJ2-7, with a weak D call TRBD1 (5 bases). V was trimmed by 8 bases and J by 0 bases, leaving 23 bases between them. The CDR3 is 17 amino acids. Germline V gene lookup returns CDR1 MDHEN and CDR2 SYDVKM. CDR3 amino acids: CASRKQGIIGDSYEQYF. In nucleotides, the CDR3 is TGTGCCAGCCGAAAGCAGGGAATTATTGGCGACTCCTACGAGCAGTACTTC.

The chain recombines TRBV13 with TRBJ1-1; no reliable D call. There are 13 residues in the CDR3. Trimming pared 3 bases from V and 3 bases from J, leaving 8 bases between. CDR1 PRHDT and CDR2 FYEKMQ come from the germline V gene (reference sequence). In DNA form, the CDR3 reads TGTGCCAGCAGCTTGAACGGGGACACTGAAGCTTTCTTT. Translating gives CASSLNGDTEAFF. The whole variable domain, filled in from reference TRBV13 and TRBJ1-1, reads AAGVIQSPRHLIKEKRETATLKCYPIPRHDTVYWYQQGPGQDPQFLISFYEKMQSDKGSIPDRFSAQQFSDYHSELNMSSLELGDSALYFCASSLNGDTEAFFGQGTRLTVV.

V gene TRBV18 combines with J gene TRBJ1-2; 8 bases agree with TRBD1. V trimming: 6 bases; J trimming: 7 bases; junction bases outside the gene matches: 19. CDR1 and CDR2 from the germline V gene are KGHSH and LQKENI. The CDR3 sequence is 17 residues long. The CDR3 loop reads CASSNTPGQGGPVGYTF. DNA for the CDR3: TGTGCCAGCTCTAACACCCCTGGACAGGGTGGTCCGGTTGGCTACACCTTC.

The chain uses TRBV18 and TRBJ2-3; 11 nucleotides line up with TRBD1. The CDR3 has 17 amino acids. Germline CDR1 and CDR2: KGHSH and LQKENI. Losses at the gene ends were 4 bases for V and 3 bases for J; bases not matched to a gene: 9. This CDR3 reads CASSQNPGTGGTDTQYF. The DNA of the CDR3 is TGTGCCAGCTCACAAAACCCCGGGACAGGGGGGACAGATACGCAGTATTTT.

V is TRBV7-9 and J is TRBJ1-5, with 10 positions matching TRBD1. The CDR3 has 17 amino acids. Trimming at V came to 5 bases and at J to 5 bases, leaving 12 bases not matched to a gene. The germline CDR1 and CDR2 sequences are SEHNR and FQNEAQ (reference sequence). The CDR3 nucleotides read TGTGCCAGCAGCCCCCCCCCGGGACAGGGGTTCGATCAGCCCCAGCATTTT. It specifies CASSPPPGQGFDQPQHF. Filled out from reference TRBV7-9 and TRBJ1-5, the complete variable domain reads DTGVSQNPRHKITKRGQNVTFRCDPISEHNRLYWYRQTLGQGPEFLTYFQNEAQLEKSRLLSDRFSAERPKGSFSTLEIQRTEQGDSAMYLCASSPPPGQGFDQPQHFGDGTRLSIL.

The chain links TRBV4-1 to TRBJ2-1, with a tentative D call TRBD2 (5 bases). This CDR3 comprises 13 residues. The V gene's germline CDR1 is MGHRA and CDR2 YSYEKL. V was trimmed by 1 base and J by 10 bases, leaving 11 bases between them. CDR3: CASSQVGITEQFF. CDR3 DNA sequence: TGCGCCAGCAGCCAAGTCGGGATCACGGAGCAGTTCTTC.

The DNA for the CDR3 is TGTGCCAGCTCATCCGCAGGGATTGAAAGAAACACCATATATTTT. This encodes CASSSAGIERNTIYF. The chain combines TRBV18 with TRBJ1-3, with a weak D call TRBD1 (5 bases). V was shortened by 5 bases and J by 5 bases, with 16 bases between the two germline ends. Germline CDR1 and CDR2: KGHSH and LQKENI. This CDR3 is 15 amino acids long.

The rearrangement joins TRBV6-1 to TRBJ1-1; 10 bases map to TRBD1. The CDR3 is 15 amino acids. Germline lookup yields CDR1 MNHNS and CDR2 SASEGT. Trimming removed 7 bases from V and 11 bases from J; junction bases left unmatched: 16. CDR3 nucleotides: TGTGCCAGCAAGGGTAGATCCGTCGGGACAGGGGTGGCTTTCTTT. It specifies CASKGRSVGTGVAFF.

V usage is TRBV18 and J usage is TRBJ2-5; D call uncertain. Between the trimmed V and J ends, which lost 3 bases and 5 bases, there was a span of 4 bases. The CDR3 consists of 11 residues. Per germline, CDR1 KGHSH and CDR2 LQKENI. The CDR3 spells CASSPEETQYF. As DNA, the CDR3 is TGTGCCAGCTCACCTGAGGAGACCCAGTACTTC.

This chain links TRBV5-5 with TRBJ1-4, with D possibly being TRBD1 (5 bases). V lost 3 bases and J 0 bases, leaving 9 bases between the germline ends. The germline V gene encodes CDR1 SGHKS and CDR2 YYEKEE (reference sequence). The CDR3 has 15 residues. The CDR3 DNA reads TGTGCCAGCAGCTACACAGGATCAACTAATGAAAAACTGTTTTTT. Translating it yields CASSYTGSTNEKLFF.

Concerning this clone itself: Other nucleotide sequences from this sample produce the same CDR3. The rearrangement links TRBV5-6 to TRBJ2-2; D unclear. Between the trimmed V and J ends, which lost 4 bases and 3 bases, there was a span of 4 bases. Germline CDR1 SGHDT, CDR2 YYEEEE. The CDR3 is 12 residues long. The CDR3 loop reads CASSRDTGELFF. The CDR3 bases are TGTGCCAGCAGCAGAGACACCGGGGAGCTGTTTTTT.

The chain joins TRBV7-6 to TRBJ1-1; possibly TRBD1 for D (5 bases). The V gene's germline CDR1 is SGHVS and CDR2 FNYEAQ. The CDR3 spans 15 residues. Trimming pared 5 bases from V and 4 bases from J, leaving 17 bases between. CDR3 DNA: TGTGCCAGCAGCCCAGACCGGGGGAGGAGCACTGAAGCTTTCTTT. Encoded protein: CASSPDRGRSTEAFF.

The V gene is TRBV19, the J gene TRBJ1-2; 10 bases fit TRBD1. The germline gives CDR1 LNHDA, CDR2 SQIVND (reference sequence). The CDR3 sequence is 14 residues long. The V gene end was trimmed by 0 bases and the J gene end by 8 bases; junction bases not matched to a gene: 3. In DNA, the CDR3 is TGTGCCAGTAGTATAGAAGACAGGGGGCTCGGCTACACCTTC. Translated, it gives CASSIEDRGLGYTF.